Detailed here is one T cell receptor beta chain. V lost 7 bases, J lost 4 bases, and 11 bases lay in between. The CDR3 contains 12 residues. Germline V gives CDR1 MNHNS, CDR2 SASEGT. The PCR ran on 60 Vbeta and 13 Jbeta primers. TCRdb keeps only in-frame clones here, not all; method: immunoSEQ multiplex PCR. The table records some 180,000 clones, roughly an eighth of them present only once. The sample originates from a study of cytomegalovirus exposure and HLA in healthy donors. The overall study: In a previous analysis, around 120 million unique TCR beta sequences were found from some 200 million T cells.

The specimen was PBMCs. The V gene is TRBV6-1, the J gene TRBJ2-7, with D perhaps matching TRBD1 (6 bases). This receptor was obtained from a man aged 50 to 60 in good health and CMV-seropositive. This CDR3 is CASNIRGYEQYF. DNA for the CDR3: TGTGCCAGCAATATTAGGGGGTACGAGCAGTACTTC.